The present entry profiles one T cell receptor (beta chain) with its context. The target antigen is unknown. This specimen belongs to a study of graft-versus-host responses after intestinal transplantation. Background on the study: Each of the recipients got a multivisceral, liver-intestinal, or isolated intestinal transplant.

Germline CDR1 KGHSH, CDR2 LQKENI. CDR3 length: 13 residues. Deletions cut 6 bases from V and 3 bases from J, with 12 bases between. Only in-frame clones appear in the TCRdb table, and some are missing; sequencing was by immunoSEQ multiplex PCR. The data show fewer than 90,000 clones, with about 94% seen just once and about 0.2% held by the top ten. Whole-study findings and limits: Those patients showing graft-donor T cell macrochimerism displayed high graft-versus-host to host-versus-graft clonal ratios in allografts. In recipient marrow, GvH clones were found, and some appeared first in ileum or blood.

This chain connects TRBV18 to TRBJ2-7; maybe TRBD1 (5 bases). This TCR was sampled from a human donor who was the organ donor for an intestinal transplant. The sample consisted of unstimulated CD4+ T cells sorted from spleen or lymph node cells, taken before transplant. CDR3 residues: CASSVTVGYEQYF. As DNA, the CDR3 is TGTGCCAGCTCTGTGACAGTCGGCTACGAGCAGTACTTC.